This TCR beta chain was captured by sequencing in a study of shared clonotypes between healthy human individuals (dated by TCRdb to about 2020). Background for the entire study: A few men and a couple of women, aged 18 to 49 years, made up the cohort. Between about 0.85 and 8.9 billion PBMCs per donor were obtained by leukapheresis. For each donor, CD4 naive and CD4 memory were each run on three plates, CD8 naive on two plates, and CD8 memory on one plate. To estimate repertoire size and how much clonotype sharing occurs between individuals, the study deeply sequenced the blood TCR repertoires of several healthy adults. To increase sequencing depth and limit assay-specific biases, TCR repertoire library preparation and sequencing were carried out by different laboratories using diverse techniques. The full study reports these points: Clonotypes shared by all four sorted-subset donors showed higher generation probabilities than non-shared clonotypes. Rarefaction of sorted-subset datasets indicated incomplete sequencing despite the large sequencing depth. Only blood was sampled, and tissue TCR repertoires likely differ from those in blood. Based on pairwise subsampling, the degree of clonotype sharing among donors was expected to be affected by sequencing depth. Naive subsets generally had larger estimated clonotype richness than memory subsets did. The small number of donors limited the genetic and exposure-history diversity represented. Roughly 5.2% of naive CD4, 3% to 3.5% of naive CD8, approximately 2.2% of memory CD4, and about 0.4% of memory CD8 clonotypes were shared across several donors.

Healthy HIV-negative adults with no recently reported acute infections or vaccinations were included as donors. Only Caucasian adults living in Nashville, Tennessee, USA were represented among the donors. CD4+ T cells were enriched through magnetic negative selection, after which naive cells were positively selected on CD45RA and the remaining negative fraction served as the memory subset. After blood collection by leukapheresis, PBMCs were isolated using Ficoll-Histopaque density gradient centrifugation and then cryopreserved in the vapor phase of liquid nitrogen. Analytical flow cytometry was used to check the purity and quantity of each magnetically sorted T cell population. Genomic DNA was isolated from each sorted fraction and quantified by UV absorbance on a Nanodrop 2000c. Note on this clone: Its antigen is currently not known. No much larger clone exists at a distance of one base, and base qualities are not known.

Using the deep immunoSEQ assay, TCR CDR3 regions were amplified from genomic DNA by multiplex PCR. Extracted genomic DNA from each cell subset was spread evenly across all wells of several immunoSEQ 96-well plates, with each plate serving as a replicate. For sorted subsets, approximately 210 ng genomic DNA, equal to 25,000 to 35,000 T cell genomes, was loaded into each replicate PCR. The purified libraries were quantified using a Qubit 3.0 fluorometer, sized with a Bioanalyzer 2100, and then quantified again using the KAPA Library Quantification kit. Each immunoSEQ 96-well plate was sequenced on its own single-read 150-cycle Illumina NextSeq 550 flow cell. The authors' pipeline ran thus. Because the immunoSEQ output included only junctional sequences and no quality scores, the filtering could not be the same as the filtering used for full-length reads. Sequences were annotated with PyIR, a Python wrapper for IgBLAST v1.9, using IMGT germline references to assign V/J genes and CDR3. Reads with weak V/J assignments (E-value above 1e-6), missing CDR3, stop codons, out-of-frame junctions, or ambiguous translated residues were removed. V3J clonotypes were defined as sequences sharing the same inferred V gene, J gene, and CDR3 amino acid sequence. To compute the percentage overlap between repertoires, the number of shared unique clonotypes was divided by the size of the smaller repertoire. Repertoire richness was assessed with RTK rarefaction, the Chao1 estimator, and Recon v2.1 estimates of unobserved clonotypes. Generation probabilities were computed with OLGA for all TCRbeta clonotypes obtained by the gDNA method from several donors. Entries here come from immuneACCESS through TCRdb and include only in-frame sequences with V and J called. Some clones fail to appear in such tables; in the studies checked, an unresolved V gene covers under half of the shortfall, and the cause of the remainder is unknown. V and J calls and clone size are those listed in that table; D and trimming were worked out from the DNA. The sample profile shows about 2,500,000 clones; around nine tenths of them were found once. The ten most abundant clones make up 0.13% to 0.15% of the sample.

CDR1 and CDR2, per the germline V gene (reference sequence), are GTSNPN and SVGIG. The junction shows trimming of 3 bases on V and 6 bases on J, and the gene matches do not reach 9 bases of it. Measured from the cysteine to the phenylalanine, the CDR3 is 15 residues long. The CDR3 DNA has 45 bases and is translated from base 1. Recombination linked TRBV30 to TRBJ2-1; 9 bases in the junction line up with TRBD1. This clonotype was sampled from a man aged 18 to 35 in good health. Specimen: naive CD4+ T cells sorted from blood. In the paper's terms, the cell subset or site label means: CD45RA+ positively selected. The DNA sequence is TGTGCCTGGAGCGCTACAGGGGGCGTTCGCAATGAGCAGTTCTTC. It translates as CAWSATGGVRNEQFF.